These 31 T cell receptor beta chains were all obtained from the same sample, sequenced in a study of T-cell memory formation after mild COVID-19. TCRdb passed the 5' RACE reads through MiXCR, listing each CDR3 protein once. Among approximately 500,000 distinct CDR3 sequences listed, about 23% were seen once. The sequenced sample was PBMCs or a T cell subset sorted from them (not recorded which). The receptors shown here come from an adult woman who had mild COVID-19 (a few samples of this study predate the infection). Cell type and time point are not known.

The J gene is TRBJ1-1, the V gene TRBV24-1; D remains ambiguous. The length of the CDR3 is 13 residues. V was trimmed by 3 bases and J by 7 bases, leaving 11 bases between them. Germline V gene data show CDR1 as KGHDR and CDR2 as SFDVKD. The CDR3 bases are TGTGCCACCAGTGATCTTGGACGGAATGAAGCTTTCTTT. This encodes CATSDLGRNEAFF.

This clonotype appeared a few times. The rearrangement uses TRBV7-6 and TRBJ2-5; 9 bases are a match to TRBD2. Germline CDR1 and CDR2: SGHVS and FNYEAQ. The CDR3 length is 15 residues. The ends lost 3 bases at V and 4 bases at J; junction bases unmatched: 6. The CDR3 sequence: CASSFRAGGGETQYF. CDR3 DNA sequence: TGTGCCAGCAGCTTTCGAGCGGGGGGTGGAGAGACCCAGTACTTC.

The CDR3 coding sequence is TGTGCCAGTCGGCGGGGGAGGGACATTCAGTACTTC. Amino acids: CASRRGRDIQYF. The chain couples TRBV19 to TRBJ2-4; 7 bases agree with TRBD2. The CDR3 has 12 amino acids. The germline V gene has CDR1 LNHDA and CDR2 SQIVND (reference sequence). J gave up 8 bases and V 8 bases, and 6 bases lay outside the gene matches. The full variable domain, completed using reference TRBV19 and TRBJ2-4, is DGGITQSPKYLFRKEGQNVTLSCEQNLNHDAMYWYRQDPGQGLRLIYYSQIVNDFQKGDIAEGYSVSREKKESFPLTVTSAQKNPTAFYLCASRRGRDIQYFGAGTRLSVL.

The rearrangement joins TRBV6-1 to TRBJ1-5, with D unresolved. This CDR3 has 13 amino acids. Between the trimmed V and J ends, which lost 6 bases and 2 bases, there was a span of 8 bases. Germline V gives CDR1 MNHNS, CDR2 SASEGT. CDR3 DNA: TGTGCCAGCAGAGTCCAGGGCAATCAGCCCCAGCATTTT. The encoded protein is CASRVQGNQPQHF.

The rearrangement links TRBV5-1 to TRBJ1-1, with a weak D call TRBD1 (6 bases). Germline V gene lookup returns CDR1 SGHRS and CDR2 YFSETQ. Trimming removed 4 bases from V and 8 bases from J, with 15 bases in between. The CDR3 is 13 residues long. CDR3 amino acids: CASSQSGQTEAFF. The CDR3 bases are TGCGCCAGCAGCCAGTCTGGACAGACAGAAGCTTTCTTT.

This clonotype has at least ten counts. The chain joins TRBV5-1 to TRBJ2-1; D is unresolved. V lost 5 bases and J lost 0, with 9 bases in between. The CDR3 runs 14 residues. Germline CDR1 reads SGHRS; CDR2 reads YFSETQ. This CDR3 is CASRDRSSYNEQFF. The CDR3 region has the DNA TGCGCCAGCAGAGACCGAAGCTCCTACAATGAGCAGTTCTTC.

This clonotype was picked up a small number of times. V gene TRBV4-1 combines with J gene TRBJ2-1; D remains unclear. Germline V gives CDR1 MGHRA, CDR2 YSYEKL. CDR3 size: 15 residues. Trimming took 0 bases from V and 9 from J, leaving 15 bases between them. The CDR3 is CASSQEPANTGEQFF. CDR3 coding DNA: TGCGCCAGCAGCCAAGAGCCGGCTAATACGGGTGAGCAGTTCTTC.

This clonotype was observed a handful of times. The chain carries TRBV7-2 and TRBJ2-3; the D gene is possibly TRBD1 (6 bases). With 5 bases removed from V and 2 bases from J, the gap between germline ends came to 14 bases. Germline V gene lookup returns CDR1 SGHTA and CDR2 FQGNSA. CDR3 length equals 15 residues. The CDR3 reads CASSGPDSTTDTQYF. The CDR3 DNA sequence: TGTGCCAGCAGCGGCCCGGACAGCACCACAGATACGCAGTATTTT.

This clonotype has at least ten counts. This chain uses TRBV20-1 with TRBJ2-7, with D tentatively TRBD1 (5 bases). Germline CDR1 DFQATT, CDR2 SNEGSKA (reference sequence). This CDR3 contains 14 residues. Trimming stripped 5 bases from V and 0 bases from J, with 14 bases between. The CDR3 protein is CSAGQLHRSYEQYF. In DNA, the CDR3 is TGCAGTGCTGGACAACTCCACCGCTCCTACGAGCAGTACTTC.

This clonotype appeared a few times. The chain combines TRBV7-7 with TRBJ2-7; D is possibly TRBD2 (5 bases). The CDR3 sequence is 14 residues long. Germline loops: CDR1 SSHAT, CDR2 FNYEAQ (reference sequence). V was cut by 5 bases and J by 0 bases, with 11 bases left in between. The CDR3 sequence: CASSPSRGSYEQYF. In DNA, the CDR3 is TGTGCCAGCAGCCCATCCCGGGGCTCCTACGAGCAGTACTTC.

V and J are TRBV9 and TRBJ2-2; TRBD1 is a possible D gene (6 bases). Trimming shortened V by 0 bases and J by 2 bases, and 11 bases separated the two germline ends. The CDR3 loop spans 16 amino acids. Germline V CDR1 and CDR2: SGDLS, YYNGEE. The DNA for the CDR3 is TGTGCCAGCAGCGTAGCGAACAGGGTCAACACCGGGGAGCTGTTTTTT. Translating gives CASSVANRVNTGELFF.

The chain employs TRBV20-1 and TRBJ2-7; D possibly corresponds to TRBD1 (6 bases). Between the trimmed V and J ends, which lost 2 bases and 2 bases, there was a span of 10 bases. Germline CDR1 reads DFQATT; CDR2 reads SNEGSKA (reference sequence). This CDR3 has 13 residues. The CDR3 spells CSARSRQAYEQYF. Here the CDR3 DNA reads TGCAGTGCTAGATCTCGACAGGCCTACGAGCAGTACTTC.

This clonotype was counted a few times. The chain uses TRBV12-3 or TRBV12-4 and TRBJ1-5, with a tentative D call TRBD1 (5 bases). This CDR3 is built from 12 residues. V lost 4 bases to trimming and J lost 6 bases, with 7 bases between them. This CDR3 reads CASSWGGQPQHF. The CDR3 DNA follows: TGTGCCAGCAGTTGGGGCGGTCAGCCCCAGCATTTT.

This clonotype was counted between two and nine times. The chain recombines TRBV12-3 or TRBV12-4 with TRBJ2-5; 8 bases are a match to TRBD2. CDR3 length equals 13 residues. The V gene end was trimmed by 9 bases and the J gene end by 5 bases; junction bases not matched to a gene: 8. The CDR3 DNA sequence: TGTGCCAGTAGACCCTCGGGAGGGGAGACCCAGTACTTC. Translating gives CASRPSGGETQYF.

This clonotype was seen a handful of times. The chain combines TRBV21-1 with TRBJ2-3; the D segment call TRBD1 is taken from the table without a DNA check. TRBV21-1 is assigned pseudogene status. The CDR3 spans 15 residues. The CDR3 loop reads CASNRRTGCTDTQYF. CDR3 bases: TGTGCCAGCAATAGGAGGACAGGGTGCACAGATACGCAGTATTTT.

This clonotype was seen more than once but under ten times. The genes are TRBV20-1 and TRBJ2-3, with 9 bases fitting TRBD1. CDR1 DFQATT and CDR2 SNEGSKA come from the germline V gene (reference sequence). The CDR3 contains 14 residues. CDR3 residues: CSSHGTGSTDTQYF. The CDR3 nucleotides are TGCAGCTCCCACGGGACAGGGAGCACAGATACGCAGTATTTT.

The chain joins TRBV7-2 to TRBJ1-1, with D hard to call. The CDR3 totals 13 residues. Per the germline V gene, CDR1 is SGHTA and CDR2 is FQGNSA. V lost 0 bases to trimming and J lost 4 bases, with 6 bases between them. For the CDR3, the DNA is TGTGCCAGCAGCTTAGCGGAGGTCACTGAAGCTTTCTTT. It specifies CASSLAEVTEAFF.

The chain carries TRBV10-3 and TRBJ1-5; 9 nucleotides match TRBD1. Per germline, CDR1 ENHRY and CDR2 SYGVKD. CDR3 length: 14 amino acids. V shed 4 bases, J shed 7 bases, and the junction held 5 bases outside the gene matches. In DNA form, the CDR3 reads TGTGCCATCAGTGGGGGACAGGGCGAACAGCCCCAGCATTTT. Its translation: CAISGGQGEQPQHF.

This clonotype was seen more than once but under ten times. The V gene is TRBV20-1, the J gene TRBJ2-1, with TRBD2 identical over 11 bases. With V trimmed by 6 bases and J by 9 bases, 16 bases remained unmatched. The CDR3 is made up of 16 amino acids. Germline V lookup: CDR1 DFQATT, CDR2 SNEGSKA (reference sequence). CDR3 bases: TGCAGTGCGATAAAGGGACTAGCGGTAACCTTCAGTGAGCAGTTCTTC. Protein product: CSAIKGLAVTFSEQFF.

The chain has TRBV9 and TRBJ2-2, with a possible D match to TRBD2 (6 bases). V gave up 1 base and J gave up 4 bases, with 20 bases separating them. CDR1 and CDR2 (germline): SGDLS, YYNGEE. The CDR3 runs 18 residues. As DNA, the CDR3 is TGTGCCAGCAGCGTATCACCCATTGGGCGGGGAATCACCGGGGAGCTGTTTTTT. Protein sequence: CASSVSPIGRGITGELFF.

The table lists this clonotype with a few counts. V gene TRBV7-9 combines with J gene TRBJ2-2; 9 bases match TRBD1. This CDR3 has 16 amino acids. The trim removed 4 bases at V and 1 base at J, leaving 4 bases unmatched. Germline V gives CDR1 SEHNR, CDR2 FQNEAQ (reference sequence). CDR3 nucleotide sequence: TGTGCCAGCAGCTCGCCGGGACAGGGGAACACCGGGGAGCTGTTTTTT. This gives the protein CASSSPGQGNTGELFF.

This clonotype occurred a few times. The CDR3 DNA reads TGTGCCAGGGAATATCAGCCCCAGCATTTT. Its protein product is CAREYQPQHF. V is TRBV27 and J is TRBJ1-5, with D uncertain. The CDR3 covers 10 residues. Germline V gene data show CDR1 as MNHEY and CDR2 as SMNVEV (reference sequence). V lost 9 bases to trimming and J lost 5 bases, with 5 bases between them.

Only a few counts were recorded for this clonotype. The chain links TRBV30 to TRBJ2-1, with no clear D. Trimming shortened V by 1 base and J by 3 bases, and 10 bases separated the two germline ends. Germline CDR1 GTSNPN, CDR2 SVGIG (reference sequence). The CDR3 loop spans 14 amino acids. The CDR3 bases are TGTGCCTGGAGTGGATTTAATTACTACAATGAGCAGTTCTTC. It encodes CAWSGFNYYNEQFF.

Only a few counts were recorded for this clonotype. V usage is TRBV12-3 or TRBV12-4 and J usage is TRBJ2-3; 8 positions match TRBD2. V gave up 2 bases and J gave up 7 bases; unmatched junction bases: 14. The CDR3 runs to 17 residues. In nucleotides, the CDR3 is TGTGCCAGCAGTTTAAGGGGCCAGTGGAGCGGGGGTCATACGCAGTATTTT. It is translated as CASSLRGQWSGGHTQYF.

V and J are TRBV12-3 or TRBV12-4 and TRBJ1-3; TRBD1 matches at 8 bases. The CDR3 runs 15 residues. V was clipped by 6 bases and J by 3 bases; unmatched bases: 7. The CDR3 DNA reads TGTGCCAGCAGCCCCGGACAGGGCGGTGGAAACACCATATATTTT. It is translated as CASSPGQGGGNTIYF.

This clonotype turned up a few times. The genes are TRBV12-3 or TRBV12-4 and TRBJ2-7; D not certain. CDR3 size: 12 residues. V was cut by 5 bases and J by 7 bases, with 12 bases left in between. CDR3 coding DNA: TGTGCCAGCAGTCCCACCCTCTTGGAGCAGTACTTC. It yields the protein CASSPTLLEQYF.

This chain joins TRBV20-1 and TRBJ1-6, with 8 bases that match TRBD1. The CDR3 totals 13 residues. After removal of 7 bases from V and 10 bases from J, the junction contained 9 bases not matched to a gene. From germline, CDR1 is DFQATT and CDR2 SNEGSKA (reference sequence). In DNA form, the CDR3 reads TGCAGTGTCCCGGACAGGGAAAGCTCACCCCTCCACTTT. Translated, it gives CSVPDRESSPLHF.

The chain links TRBV4-1 to TRBJ1-4; the D gene is possibly TRBD1 (6 bases). V lost 4 bases and J lost 7, with 16 bases in between. The CDR3 totals 15 residues. Germline V gene data show CDR1 as MGHRA and CDR2 as YSYEKL. CDR3 sequence (DNA): TGCGCCAGCAGCCCAAGGGGGGAGAGTCCTGAAAAACTGTTTTTT. Protein: CASSPRGESPEKLFF.

This clonotype was found a few times. This chain uses TRBV20-1 with TRBJ2-3; tentative D call: TRBD1 (5 bases). Trimming took 5 bases from V and 2 from J, leaving 11 bases between them. The CDR3 has 13 residues. Germline CDR1 is DFQATT and CDR2 is SNEGSKA (reference sequence). The CDR3 DNA reads as TGCAGTGCTCAGTCAGGGTCCACAGATACGCAGTATTTT. Encoded protein: CSAQSGSTDTQYF.

The chain combines TRBV20-1 with TRBJ2-5; TRBD2 matches 12 bases. CDR1 and CDR2 from the germline V gene are DFQATT and SNEGSKA (reference sequence). The CDR3 loop spans 17 amino acids. J lost 4 bases, V lost 0 bases, and 9 bases had no gene match. CDR3 amino acids: CSARDLLAGGPRETQYF. In DNA form, the CDR3 reads TGCAGTGCTAGAGATCTCCTAGCGGGAGGGCCTAGAGAGACCCAGTACTTC.

The rearrangement links TRBV29-1 to TRBJ2-7; 8 bases agree with TRBD2. CDR1 and CDR2 from the germline V gene are SQVTM and ANQGSEA. The CDR3 has 13 amino acids. The V and J ends lost 2 bases and 3 bases, in that order; junction bases with no gene match: 3. As DNA, the CDR3 is TGCAGCGTTGAACGGGGGGGTAACTACGAGCAGTACTTC. Protein: CSVERGGNYEQYF.